Following are 2 T cell receptor beta chains from one sample sequenced in a study of T-cell memory formation after mild COVID-19. TCRdb reanalysed the 5' RACE reads using MiXCR and keeps one entry per CDR3 protein. The repertoire includes a few hundred thousand distinct CDR3 sequences, over 11% of them detected once, and under 25% sits in the top ten. The sequenced sample consisted of PBMCs or a T cell subset sorted from them (not recorded which). Source of these receptors: a young man who had mild COVID-19 (a few samples of this study predate the infection). Cell type and time point are not known.

This clonotype was seen ten or more times. The CDR3 reads CASSFRPGQGRTGELFF. In DNA, the CDR3 is TGTGCCAGCAGCTTCCGCCCGGGACAGGGGCGTACCGGGGAGCTGTTTTTT. This chain joins TRBV9 and TRBJ2-2; 10 nucleotides match TRBD1. Germline values: CDR1 SGDLS, CDR2 YYNGEE. The CDR3 is 17 residues long. V dropped 4 bases and J dropped 5; count of bases not matched to a gene: 11.

This chain uses TRBV24-1 with TRBJ1-4; TRBD1 matches at 9 bases. The CDR3 is 15 residues long. V trimming: 3 bases; J trimming: 4 bases; junction bases outside the gene matches: 2. The V gene's germline CDR1 is KGHDR and CDR2 SFDVKD. This CDR3 reads CATSDPGQGNEKLFF. The DNA for the CDR3 is TGTGCCACCAGTGATCCGGGACAGGGTAATGAAAAACTGTTTTTT.